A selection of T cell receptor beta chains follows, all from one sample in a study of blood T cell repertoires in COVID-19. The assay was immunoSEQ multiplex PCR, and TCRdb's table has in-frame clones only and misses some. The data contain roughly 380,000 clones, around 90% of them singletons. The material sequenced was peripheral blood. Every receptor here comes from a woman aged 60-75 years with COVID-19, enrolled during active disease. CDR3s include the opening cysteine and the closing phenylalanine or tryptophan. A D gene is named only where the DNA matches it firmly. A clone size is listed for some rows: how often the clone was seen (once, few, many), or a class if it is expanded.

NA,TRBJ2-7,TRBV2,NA,CASSDQVKQYF,TGTGCCAGCAGTGACCAGGTGAAGCAGTACTTC
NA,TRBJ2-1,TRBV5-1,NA,CASSLAAASSYNEQFF,TGCGCCAGCAGCTTGGCCGCGGCTAGCTCCTACAATGAGCAGTTCTTC
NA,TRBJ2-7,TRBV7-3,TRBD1,CASSPTGGVGYEQYF,TGTGCCAGCAGCCCCACAGGGGGCGTCGGGTACGAGCAGTACTTC
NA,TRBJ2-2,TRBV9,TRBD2,CASSLSGGNTGELFF,TGTGCCAGCAGCTTAAGCGGGGGAAACACCGGGGAGCTGTTTTTT
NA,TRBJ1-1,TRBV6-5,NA,CASSYSDTGGPEAFF,TGTGCCAGCAGTTACTCCGACACGGGAGGGCCTGAAGCTTTCTTT
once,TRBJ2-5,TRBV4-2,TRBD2,CASSSTRLAGVRGETQYF,TGTGCCAGCAGTTCAACTAGACTAGCGGGGGTCCGGGGGGAGACCCAGTACTTC
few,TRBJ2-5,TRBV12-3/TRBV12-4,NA,CASSRQYQETQYF,TGTGCCAGCAGCCGACAGTACCAAGAGACCCAGTACTTC
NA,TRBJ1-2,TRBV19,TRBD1,CASRQGERNYGYTF,TGTGCCAGCCGTCAGGGGGAACGAAACTATGGCTACACCTTC
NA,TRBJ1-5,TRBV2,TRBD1,CASRVGTGSNQPQHF,TGTGCCAGCAGAGTAGGGACAGGGAGCAATCAGCCCCAGCATTTT
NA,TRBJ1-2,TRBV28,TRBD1,CASNRQGAYYGYTF,TGTGCCAGCAATAGACAGGGGGCGTACTATGGCTACACCTTC
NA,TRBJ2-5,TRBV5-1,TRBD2,CASSLTTSAGAQYF,TGCGCCAGCAGCTTAACTACTAGTGCGGGGGCCCAGTACTTC
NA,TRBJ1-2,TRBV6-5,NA,CASSPDGIYGYTF,TGTGCCAGCAGCCCCGACGGGATTTATGGCTACACCTTC
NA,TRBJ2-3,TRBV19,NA,CASTKGDLLTDTQYF,TGTGCCAGTACCAAGGGGGACCTATTAACAGATACGCAGTATTTT
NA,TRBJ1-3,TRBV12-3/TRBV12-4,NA,CASSLQGNTIYF,TGTGCCAGCAGTCTACAGGGAAACACCATATATTTT